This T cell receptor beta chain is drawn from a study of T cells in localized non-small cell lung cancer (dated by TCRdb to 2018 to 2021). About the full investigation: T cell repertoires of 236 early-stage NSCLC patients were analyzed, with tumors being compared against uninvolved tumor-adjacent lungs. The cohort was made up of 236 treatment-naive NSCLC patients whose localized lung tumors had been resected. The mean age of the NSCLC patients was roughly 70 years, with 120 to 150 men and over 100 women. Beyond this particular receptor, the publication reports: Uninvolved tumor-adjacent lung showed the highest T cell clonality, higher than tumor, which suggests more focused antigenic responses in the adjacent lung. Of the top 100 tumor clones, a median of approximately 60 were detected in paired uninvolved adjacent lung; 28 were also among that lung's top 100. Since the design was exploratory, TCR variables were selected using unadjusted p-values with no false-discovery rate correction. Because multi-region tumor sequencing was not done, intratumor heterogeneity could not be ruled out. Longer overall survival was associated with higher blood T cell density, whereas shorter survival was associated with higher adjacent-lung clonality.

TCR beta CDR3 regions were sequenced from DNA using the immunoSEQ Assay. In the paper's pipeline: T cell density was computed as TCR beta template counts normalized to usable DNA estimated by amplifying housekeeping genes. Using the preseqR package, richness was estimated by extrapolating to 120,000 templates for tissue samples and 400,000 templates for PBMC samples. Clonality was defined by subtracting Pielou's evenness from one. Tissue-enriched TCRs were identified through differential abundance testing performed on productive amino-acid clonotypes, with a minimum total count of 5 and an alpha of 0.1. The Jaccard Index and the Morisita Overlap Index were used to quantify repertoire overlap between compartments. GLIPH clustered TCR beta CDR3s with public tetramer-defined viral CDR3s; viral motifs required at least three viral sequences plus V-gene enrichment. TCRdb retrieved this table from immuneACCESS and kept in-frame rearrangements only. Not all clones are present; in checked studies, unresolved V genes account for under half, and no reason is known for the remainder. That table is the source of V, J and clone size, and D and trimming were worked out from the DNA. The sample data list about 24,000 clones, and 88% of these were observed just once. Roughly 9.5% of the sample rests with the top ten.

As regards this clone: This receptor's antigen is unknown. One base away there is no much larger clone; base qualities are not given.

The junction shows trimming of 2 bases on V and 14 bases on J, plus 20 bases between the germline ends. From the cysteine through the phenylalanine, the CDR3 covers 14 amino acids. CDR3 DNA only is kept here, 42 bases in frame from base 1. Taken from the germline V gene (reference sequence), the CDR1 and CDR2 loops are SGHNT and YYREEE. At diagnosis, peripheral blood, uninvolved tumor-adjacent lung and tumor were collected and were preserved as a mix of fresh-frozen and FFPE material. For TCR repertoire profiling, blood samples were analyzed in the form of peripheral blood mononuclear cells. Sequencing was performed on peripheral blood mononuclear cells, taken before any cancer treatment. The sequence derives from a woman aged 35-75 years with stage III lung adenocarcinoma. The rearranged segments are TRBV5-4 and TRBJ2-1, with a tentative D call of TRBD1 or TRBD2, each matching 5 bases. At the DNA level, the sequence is TGTGCCAGCAGCTTTCCAGGACTTGAGGGGCCGGAGTTCTTC. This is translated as CASSFPGLEGPEFF.